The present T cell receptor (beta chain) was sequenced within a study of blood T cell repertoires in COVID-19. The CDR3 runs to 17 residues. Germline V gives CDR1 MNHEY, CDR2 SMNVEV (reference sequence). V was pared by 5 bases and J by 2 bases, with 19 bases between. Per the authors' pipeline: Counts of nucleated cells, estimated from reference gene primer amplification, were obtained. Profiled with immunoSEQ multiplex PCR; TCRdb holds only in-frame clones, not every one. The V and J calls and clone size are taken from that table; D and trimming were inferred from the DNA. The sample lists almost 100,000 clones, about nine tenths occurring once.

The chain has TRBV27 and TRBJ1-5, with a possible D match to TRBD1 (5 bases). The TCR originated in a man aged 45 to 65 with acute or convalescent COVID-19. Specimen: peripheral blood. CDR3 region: CASSERARVSGNQPQHF. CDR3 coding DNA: TGTGCCAGCAGTGAACGGGCCAGGGTGTCGGGCAATCAGCCCCAGCATTTT.